The 17 T cell receptor beta chains below come from one sample, sequenced in a study of shared clonotypes between healthy human individuals. The repertoire was sequenced with immunoSEQ multiplex PCR; TCRdb's copy has only in-frame clones and lacks some. Among 2,500,000 or so clones listed, 85% to 95% were seen once. The source material was naive CD4+ T cells from PBMCs. The subset: CD45RA+ positively selected. The receptor set was obtained from a man between 18 and 35 years old in good health. Some clones in this sample may be carry-over from other donors' samples.

This clone came up once. This CDR3 reads CASSLGGVRLDEQFF. The CDR3 region has the DNA TGCGCCAGCAGCTTGGGGGGAGTTAGGTTGGATGAGCAGTTCTTC. The J gene is TRBJ2-1, the V gene TRBV5-1, with a possible D match to TRBD2 (5 bases). Trimming removed 0 bases at V and 8 bases at J, with 15 bases between. Per germline, CDR1 SGHRS and CDR2 YFSETQ. CDR3 length equals 15 residues.

This clone was observed a single time. The rearrangement links TRBV7-9 to TRBJ1-6, with TRBD1 matching over 9 bases. The CDR3 extends over 15 amino acids. Trimming cost V 4 bases and J 7 bases; bases outside gene matches: 5. Germline V gene sequence: CDR1 SEHNR, CDR2 FQNEAQ (reference sequence). As DNA, the CDR3 is TGTGCCAGCAGCTCGGGACAGGGAGGAAATTCACCCCTCCACTTT. It codes for CASSSGQGGNSPLHF.

This clone has only one observation. The chain employs TRBV5-5 and TRBJ1-3; D possibly corresponds to TRBD1 (6 bases). The CDR3 sequence is 17 residues long. CDR1 SGHKS and CDR2 YYEKEE come from the germline V gene (reference sequence). Trimming removed 0 bases from V and 1 base from J, with 14 bases in between. The CDR3 here is CASSLGTGPLSGNTIYF. DNA for the CDR3: TGTGCCAGCAGCTTGGGAACAGGGCCTCTATCTGGAAACACCATATATTTT.

The V and J genes are TRBV4-1 and TRBJ2-1; TRBD2 is a possible D gene (6 bases). The germline gives CDR1 MGHRA, CDR2 YSYEKL. This CDR3 comprises 22 residues. V gave up 2 bases and J gave up 3 bases, with 32 bases separating them. The chain's CDR3 is CASSQRGLNRGSADYLYNEQFF. The CDR3 DNA reads TGCGCCAGCAGCCAAAGGGGACTCAACCGGGGTTCGGCGGACTACCTCTACAATGAGCAGTTCTTC.

This clone was recorded a few times. J is TRBJ2-1 and V is TRBV6-6; D is undetermined. V was shortened by 3 bases and J by 6 bases, with 15 bases between the two germline ends. Germline-derived CDR1 and CDR2 are MNHNY and SVGAGI (reference sequence). The CDR3 is 15 residues long. CDR3 sequence (DNA): TGTGCCAGCAGTTATGGCCAGACTCCATTCAATGAGCAGTTCTTC. This codes for CASSYGQTPFNEQFF.

The gene calls are TRBV30 and TRBJ2-1; 9 bases fit TRBD2. With V trimmed by 8 bases and J by 0 bases, 17 bases remained unmatched. The germline CDR1 and CDR2 sequences are GTSNPN and SVGIG (reference sequence). This CDR3 has 18 residues. The CDR3: CALQGAGGYQSSYNEQFF. The CDR3 nucleotides read TGTGCCCTGCAGGGAGCGGGAGGATACCAAAGCTCCTACAATGAGCAGTTCTTC.

V gene TRBV6-5 combines with J gene TRBJ2-4; 8 bases agree with TRBD2. V was pared by 6 bases and J by 3 bases, with 4 bases of the junction left unmatched. CDR1 and CDR2 from the germline V gene are MNHEY and SVGAGI. The CDR3 runs 14 residues. CDR3 sequence (DNA): TGTGCCAGCAGACCGGGAGGGGGCAAAAACATTCAGTACTTC. It is translated as CASRPGGGKNIQYF.

The chain recombines TRBV2 with TRBJ1-1; D is perhaps TRBD1 (6 bases). V was trimmed by 3 bases and J by 1 base, leaving 12 bases between them. CDR1 is SNHLY and CDR2 is FYNNEI in the germline V gene. This CDR3 spans 15 amino acids. CDR3 sequence (DNA): TGTGCCAGCAGTGAGTTGAGGGGGGCGAACACTGAAGCTTTCTTT. Protein product: CASSELRGANTEAFF.

V and J are TRBV10-1 and TRBJ2-2, with 8 bases aligning to TRBD1. This CDR3 region has 16 residues. The J segment lost 4 bases and the V segment lost 6 bases, leaving 10 bases of the junction unmatched. The germline CDR1 and CDR2 sequences are WNHNN and SYGVQD (reference sequence). CDR3 in DNA: TGCGCCAGCAGCAGAGACAGGGGCGGTGGCACCGGGGAGCTGTTTTTT. Its protein is CASSRDRGGGTGELFF.

The V and J genes are TRBV5-1 and TRBJ2-2; TRBD2 agrees at 8 bases. Germline V lookup: CDR1 SGHRS, CDR2 YFSETQ. Trimming removed 3 bases from V and 4 bases from J; junction bases left unmatched: 5. This CDR3 has 15 amino acids. The CDR3 region is CASSSGLDVTGELFF. The CDR3 DNA follows: TGCGCCAGCAGCTCGGGACTAGACGTCACCGGGGAGCTGTTTTTT.

V is TRBV5-1 and J is TRBJ2-5; 7 nucleotides line up with TRBD1. This CDR3 spans 14 amino acids. Per the germline V gene, CDR1 is SGHRS and CDR2 is YFSETQ. Losses at the gene ends were 4 bases for V and 2 bases for J; bases not matched to a gene: 5. The CDR3 sequence: CASSVTGRQETQYF. In DNA form, the CDR3 reads TGCGCCAGCAGCGTGACAGGGCGGCAAGAGACCCAGTACTTC.

The V and J genes are TRBV30 and TRBJ2-1; tentative D call: TRBD1 (6 bases). Germline V gives CDR1 GTSNPN, CDR2 SVGIG (reference sequence). V lost 2 bases to trimming and J lost 15 bases, with 20 bases between them. The CDR3 extends over 13 amino acids. The CDR3 coding sequence is TGTGCCTGGAGTTCTACTTCGGGGACATTTACGTTCTTC. It specifies CAWSSTSGTFTFF.

J is TRBJ2-1 and V is TRBV27; 9 nucleotides match TRBD2. This CDR3 comprises 15 residues. Germline V gives CDR1 MNHEY, CDR2 SMNVEV (reference sequence). The trim removed 1 base at V and 9 bases at J, leaving 7 bases unmatched. DNA for the CDR3: TGTGCCAGCAGTTTATGGGGCGGGAGGGCCGGTGAGCAGTTCTTC. Protein sequence: CASSLWGGRAGEQFF.

The chain recombines TRBV4-2 with TRBJ1-5, with 7 bases fitting TRBD1. Germline V gene sequence: CDR1 LGHNA, CDR2 YNFKEQ. The CDR3 totals 16 residues. Losses at the gene ends were 2 bases for V and 0 bases for J; bases not matched to a gene: 4. CDR3 region: CASSQTGTASNQPQHF. In DNA form, the CDR3 reads TGTGCCAGCAGCCAAACCGGGACAGCTAGCAATCAGCCCCAGCATTTT.

The V gene is TRBV7-9, the J gene TRBJ2-5; 10 positions match TRBD1. The CDR3 covers 15 residues. Germline V gene sequence: CDR1 SEHNR, CDR2 FQNEAQ (reference sequence). V was pared by 4 bases and J by 4 bases, with 6 bases of the junction left unmatched. The CDR3 spells CASSSHRDRGETQYF. DNA for the CDR3: TGTGCCAGCAGCTCCCACCGGGACAGGGGAGAGACCCAGTACTTC.

The chain uses TRBV5-6 and TRBJ2-7, with 8 bases lining up with TRBD1. The CDR3 consists of 16 residues. Losses at the gene ends were 1 base for V and 3 bases for J; bases not matched to a gene: 9. CDR1 and CDR2 from the germline V gene are SGHDT and YYEEEE. DNA for the CDR3: TGTGCCAGCAGCTTGTGGGTTACAGGGGGAATCTACGAGCAGTACTTC. Translating gives CASSLWVTGGIYEQYF.

This clone was seen once. V gene TRBV14 combines with J gene TRBJ2-7; tentatively, D is TRBD1 or TRBD2 (5 bases each). V gave up 4 bases and J gave up 2 bases, with 15 bases separating them. Germline lookup yields CDR1 SGHDN and CDR2 FVKESK. CDR3 length equals 15 residues. CDR3 in amino acids: CASSLPGRAPYEQYF. CDR3 in DNA: TGTGCCAGCAGCCTCCCGGGACGGGCTCCCTACGAGCAGTACTTC. Using reference TRBV14 and TRBJ2-7 for the parts outside the CDR3, the full variable domain is EAGVTQFPSHSVIEKGQTVTLRCDPISGHDNLYWYRRVMGKEIKFLLHFVKESKQDESGMPNNRFLAERTGGTYSTLKVQPAELEDSGVYFCASSLPGRAPYEQYFGPGTRLTVT.